The T cell receptor beta chain described here comes from a study of Ad26.COV2.S vaccination and SARS-CoV-2 variants. A note on this clone: Its antigen is not known.

Profiling relied on immunoSEQ multiplex PCR, and the TCRdb table lists in-frame clones only, not all of them. The data show about 350,000 clones, 90% to 95% seen once. The germline V and J ends were trimmed by 0 bases and 8 bases, with 14 bases remaining between them. Germline loops: CDR1 SGHRS, CDR2 YFSETQ. CDR3 length: 14 residues. Study findings and constraints: A substantial breadth of spike-specific CD8+ and CD4+ T cell responses after vaccination has been reported.

This receptor was taken from a human donor who had recovered from COVID-19. The specimen comprised peripheral blood, sampled after recovery from COVID-19. This chain uses TRBV5-1 with TRBJ1-1; D perhaps matches TRBD1 (5 bases). CDR3 coding DNA: TGCGCCAGCAGCTTGGACCCCGGGGCGGCCGAAGCTTTCTTT. It translates to CASSLDPGAAEAFF.